Shown below are 19 T cell receptor beta chains from a single sample sequenced in a study of vaccination effects on CD4 cells after COVID-19. No antigens are known for them. Data came from immunoSEQ multiplex PCR; TCRdb stores just in-frame clones and leaves some out. The table has approximately 82,000 clones, around four fifths seen once. Viral peptide pools were used in the ViraFEST assay to expand antigen-specific CD4+ T cells, and sequencing came afterward. Around day 10 of culture, CD4+ T cells were separated out. The source material was CD4+ T cells from PBMCs cultured with HCoV-229E spike peptides, sampled before COVID-19 vaccination. These receptors originate from a human donor who received a COVID-19 vaccine.

The CDR3 is CASNNGAAVETQYF. The DNA for the CDR3 is TGTGCCAGCAATAACGGGGCAGCGGTGGAGACCCAGTACTTC. The chain joins TRBV6-5 to TRBJ2-5; D possibly matches TRBD1 or TRBD2 (5 bases each). The V and J ends lost 7 bases and 5 bases respectively, with 17 bases between them. Germline V gene sequence: CDR1 MNHEY, CDR2 SVGAGI. The CDR3 has 14 residues.

The chain is built from TRBV6-2 or TRBV6-3 and TRBJ1-1; 7 nucleotides align to TRBD1. Trimming took 0 bases from V and 0 from J; bases not matched to a gene: 7. The CDR3 length is 17 residues. Germline V gene data show CDR1 as MNHEY and CDR2 as SVGEGT. This chain's CDR3 is CASSYSRIQGLNTEAFF. The CDR3 DNA follows: TGTGCCAGCAGTTACTCGAGGATACAGGGGTTGAACACTGAAGCTTTCTTT.

The chain employs TRBV6-5 and TRBJ2-2, with 10 bases aligning to TRBD2. Germline loops: CDR1 MNHEY, CDR2 SVGAGI. The junction had 6 bases not matched to a gene; V was cut back by 7 bases and J by 4 bases. CDR3 length: 15 residues. The CDR3 protein is CASILAGASTGELFF. In nucleotides, the CDR3 is TGTGCCAGCATCCTAGCGGGGGCGAGCACCGGGGAGCTGTTTTTT.

The chain carries TRBV24-1 and TRBJ2-5; a possible D gene is TRBD1 (7 bases). The CDR3 extends over 15 amino acids. CDR1 KGHDR and CDR2 SFDVKD come from the germline V gene. The V and J ends lost 3 bases and 4 bases respectively, with 14 bases between them. The CDR3 DNA follows: TGTGCCACCAGTGATGCGGGACAGCCAGCAGAGACCCAGTACTTC. Translating gives CATSDAGQPAETQYF.

V gene TRBV10-3 combines with J gene TRBJ1-2; no definite D call. V was trimmed by 7 bases and J by 4 bases, leaving 10 bases between them. This CDR3 has 12 amino acids. CDR1 is ENHRY and CDR2 is SYGVKD in the germline V gene. Here the CDR3 reads CAIKEGSYGYTF. CDR3 DNA: TGTGCCATCAAAGAGGGCTCCTATGGCTACACCTTC.

This clone was seen once. The chain links TRBV6-5 to TRBJ1-3; 7 bases fit TRBD1. The V gene's germline CDR1 is MNHEY and CDR2 SVGAGI. V shed 4 bases and J 4 bases; nucleotides not matched to a gene: 1. CDR3 length: 13 residues. The CDR3 DNA reads TGTGCCAGCAGTTGGACAGGCGGAAACACCATATATTTT. Translating gives CASSWTGGNTIYF.

This clone was observed a handful of times. The rearrangement links TRBV24-1 to TRBJ1-2; 8 positions agree with TRBD1. Trimming at V came to 4 bases and at J to 7 bases, leaving 10 bases not matched to a gene. CDR1 is KGHDR and CDR2 is SFDVKD in the germline V gene. The CDR3 covers 15 residues. As DNA, the CDR3 is TGTGCCACCAGTGACCGGAATCAGGGGGCGGGTGGCTACACCTTC. Amino acids: CATSDRNQGAGGYTF.

This clone was counted between two and nine times. V is TRBV4-1 and J is TRBJ1-1, with D unclear. CDR1 and CDR2 from the germline V gene are MGHRA and YSYEKL. This CDR3 has 16 residues. V was pared by 1 base and J by 2 bases, with 14 bases between. The CDR3 DNA sequence: TGCGCCAGCAGCCAAGCGACCGCATTTAGAAACACTGAAGCTTTCTTT. It is translated as CASSQATAFRNTEAFF.

The gene calls are TRBV4-3 and TRBJ1-3; D gene ambiguous. The ends were cut back, 0 bases at V and 0 bases at J, with 15 bases in the middle. CDR1 is LGHNA and CDR2 is YSLEER in the germline V gene. This CDR3 comprises 18 residues. CDR3 DNA: TGCGCCAGCAGCCAAGACGGGTCAGACCTGTCCTCTGGAAACACCATATATTTT. Translated, it gives CASSQDGSDLSSGNTIYF.

This chain connects TRBV28 to TRBJ1-3; perhaps TRBD1 as D (5 bases). Trimming shortened V by 7 bases and J by 7 bases, and 11 bases separated the two germline ends. The CDR3 is made up of 12 amino acids. Germline-derived CDR1 and CDR2 are MDHEN and SYDVKM. CDR3 loop: CASMDTWNTIYF. CDR3 nucleotide sequence: TGTGCCAGCATGGACACCTGGAACACCATATATTTT.

As DNA, the CDR3 is TGTGCCAGCAGTGATAGTCAGGGGGGCCAACCAGAATACTATGGCTACACCTTC. The encoded protein is CASSDSQGGQPEYYGYTF. This chain joins TRBV6-1 and TRBJ1-2; 7 bases align to TRBD1. The CDR3 sequence is 18 residues long. The V gene's germline CDR1 is MNHNS and CDR2 SASEGT. The V segment lost 3 bases and the J segment 3 bases; nucleotides outside the gene matches: 16.

The CDR3, as DNA: TGTGCCAGCAGCGTAGTAGGGGGCACCGGGGAGCTGTTTTTT. Translation gives CASSVVGGTGELFF. The chain carries TRBV9 and TRBJ2-2, with a possible D match to TRBD1 (6 bases). CDR3 length: 14 residues. Trimming took off 0 bases at V and 4 bases at J, with 7 bases between the two ends. Germline CDR1 reads SGDLS; CDR2 reads YYNGEE.

This clone has a handful of counts. The chain links TRBV5-4 to TRBJ1-1, with D tentatively TRBD1 (5 bases). The V gene lost 5 bases and the J gene lost 2 bases, with 10 bases spanning the gap. This CDR3 is 13 amino acids long. The germline CDR1 and CDR2 sequences are SGHNT and YYREEE (reference sequence). CDR3 sequence reads: CASSYDRNTEAFF. The CDR3 nucleotides read TGTGCCAGCAGTTACGACAGAAACACTGAAGCTTTCTTT. The whole variable domain, filled in from reference TRBV5-4 and TRBJ1-1, reads ETGVTQSPTHLIKTRGQQVTLRCSSQSGHNTVSWYQQALGQGPQFIFQYYREEENGRGNFPPRFSGLQFPNYSSELNVNALELDDSALYLCASSYDRNTEAFFGQGTRLTVV.

V is TRBV4-3 and J is TRBJ2-6, with 8 bases aligning to TRBD1. Unmatched junction bases numbered 6, after V lost 3 bases and J lost 2 bases. Germline assignment: CDR1 LGHNA and CDR2 YSLEER. The CDR3 runs to 17 residues. This chain's CDR3 is CASSHLTGVAGANVLTF. CDR3 sequence (DNA): TGCGCCAGCAGCCATTTGACAGGGGTGGCTGGGGCCAACGTCCTGACTTTC.

This rearrangement joins TRBV5-1 to TRBJ2-7; weak D call: TRBD2 (7 bases). This CDR3 region has 16 residues. V lost 4 bases to trimming and J lost 5 bases, with 22 bases between them. From germline, CDR1 is SGHRS and CDR2 YFSETQ. The CDR3 DNA follows: TGCGCCAGCAGCCCGGGGGGCTGGGGTATGGTCCACGAGCAGTACGTC. Protein product: CASSPGGWGMVHEQYV.

A few counts support this clone. Other nucleotide sequences from this sample produce the same CDR3. This chain joins TRBV18 and TRBJ2-5, with D unresolved. The CDR3 extends over 11 amino acids. V was cut by 6 bases and J by 1 base, with 3 bases left in between. Germline V gene sequence: CDR1 KGHSH, CDR2 LQKENI. This CDR3 is CASSSQETQYF. The CDR3 bases are TGTGCCAGCTCGTCCCAAGAGACCCAGTACTTC. Drawing the rest from reference TRBV18 and TRBJ2-5, the complete variable domain is NAGVMQNPRHLVRRRGQEARLRCSPMKGHSHVYWYRQLPEEGLKFMVYLQKENIIDESGMPKERFSAEFPKEGPSILRIQQVVRGDSAAYFCASSSQETQYFGPGTRLLVL.

The chain recombines TRBV6-5 with TRBJ1-2, with 7 bases that match TRBD1. Germline V gene sequence: CDR1 MNHEY, CDR2 SVGAGI. The CDR3 is 16 amino acids. V shed 4 bases, J shed 2 bases, and the junction held 10 bases outside the gene matches. The CDR3 loop is CASSFTTGLINYGYTF. In DNA, the CDR3 is TGTGCCAGCAGTTTCACGACAGGGCTCATAAACTATGGCTACACCTTC.

The sample holds one count of this clone. This chain uses TRBV6-5 with TRBJ1-1; D not resolved. CDR3 length: 14 amino acids. The ends were cut back, 0 bases at V and 4 bases at J, with 9 bases in the middle. CDR1 is MNHEY, CDR2 SVGAGI, per germline. The CDR3 region is CASSYSRVSTEAFF. CDR3 in DNA: TGTGCCAGCAGTTACTCAAGGGTATCCACTGAAGCTTTCTTT.

The chain combines TRBV24-1 with TRBJ2-1; unclear D gene. Germline V gene data show CDR1 as KGHDR and CDR2 as SFDVKD. This CDR3 region has 14 residues. Trimming took 4 bases from V and 3 from J, leaving 9 bases between them. The CDR3 DNA reads TGTGCCACCAGTGACCCCCCGGACTACAATGAGCAGTTCTTC. Translating gives CATSDPPDYNEQFF.